The 10 T cell receptor beta chains below were found in one sample sequenced in a study of regulatory T cells in long-lasting Graves disease. Arm-PCR of CDR3 regions and iRepertoire HTBI primers were used to build TCR beta libraries. TCRdb recomputed calls from the multiplex PCR reads with MiXCR, one row per CDR3 protein. The table records almost 350,000 distinct CDR3 sequences, around a fifth of them present only once. The time point: persistent/refractory GD, antithyroid drugs over 5 years with positive TRAb. The TCR library was prepared using RNA isolated from PBMCs. The specimen was peripheral blood mononuclear cells (PBMCs), collected when the disease was refractory, from a patient treated with antithyroid drugs. The receptor source for this set is a female donor with Graves disease.

This clonotype was found many times. The J gene is TRBJ2-3, the V gene TRBV28; TRBD2 is a possible D gene (6 bases). Looked up from germline, CDR1 is MDHEN and CDR2 is SYDVKM. V was trimmed by 8 bases and J by 2 bases, leaving 20 bases between them. This CDR3 has 16 amino acids. The CDR3 here is CASGLSASVFTDTQYF. The CDR3 coding sequence is TGTGCCAGCGGCTTGTCGGCTAGCGTCTTCACAGATACGCAGTATTTT.

This clonotype was counted between two and nine times. This chain uses TRBV18 with TRBJ1-3; D remains ambiguous. V shed 2 bases and J shed 2 bases, with 13 bases lying between them. Germline V gene sequence: CDR1 KGHSH, CDR2 LQKENI. This CDR3 region has 16 residues. CDR3 amino acids: CASSPRMARTGNTIYF. CDR3 nucleotides: TGTGCCAGCTCACCAAGAATGGCTCGAACTGGAAACACCATATATTTT. The full variable domain, completed using reference TRBV18 and TRBJ1-3, is NAGVMQNPRHLVRRRGQEARLRCSPMKGHSHVYWYRQLPEEGLKFMVYLQKENIIDESGMPKERFSAEFPKEGPSILRIQQVVRGDSAAYFCASSPRMARTGNTIYFGEGSWLTVV.

This chain connects TRBV30 to TRBJ1-5; D gene ambiguous. The V and J ends lost 0 bases and 4 bases respectively, with 13 bases between them. The germline V gene has CDR1 GTSNPN and CDR2 SVGIG (reference sequence). The CDR3 contains 15 residues. The CDR3 bases are TGTGCCTGGAGTGTTAGGCGTATTCCGAATCAGCCCCAGCATTTT. Protein sequence: CAWSVRRIPNQPQHF. Full variable domain (outside the CDR3, taken from reference TRBV30 and TRBJ1-5): SQTIHQWPATLVQPVGSPLSLECTVEGTSNPNLYWYRQAAGRGLQLLFYSVGIGQISSEVPQNLSASRPQDRQFILSSKKLLLSDSGFYLCAWSVRRIPNQPQHFGDGTRLSIL.

This clonotype was observed at least ten times. This chain links TRBV6-1 with TRBJ1-1, with D tentatively TRBD1 (5 bases). V lost 10 bases, J lost 1 base, and 7 bases lay in between. The germline CDR1 and CDR2 sequences are MNHNS and SASEGT. The CDR3 consists of 11 residues. Written as DNA, the CDR3 is TGTGCCATCGACAGGAACACTGAAGCTTTCTTT. This encodes CAIDRNTEAFF.

Of note for this clonotype: Since a much larger clone is just one base distant, this may be a read error. Without the conserved terminal phenylalanine or tryptophan, this CDR3 likely stems from a read error. The V gene is TRBV11-3, the J gene TRBJ2-7; tentatively, D is TRBD2 (5 bases). Germline V gives CDR1 SGHNT, CDR2 YENEEA. The CDR3 covers 18 residues. V shed 3 bases and J shed 5 bases, with 26 bases lying between them. CDR3 nucleotide sequence: TGTGCCAGCAGCTTTCGTCCCTCCGGGAACTTACGTTATGACGAGCAGTACCTC. Encoded protein: CASSFRPSGNLRYDEQYL.

This clonotype was counted ten times or more. V is TRBV2 and J is TRBJ1-5; D remains ambiguous. V gave up 3 bases and J gave up 12 bases, with 15 bases separating them. This CDR3 has 13 residues. Germline lookup yields CDR1 SNHLY and CDR2 FYNNEI. CDR3 in amino acids: CASSEGGPSDQHF. CDR3 DNA sequence: TGTGCCAGCAGTGAGGGAGGTCCATCAGACCAGCATTTT.

This clonotype was recorded many times. This chain links TRBV7-9 with TRBJ2-1; 7 bases agree with TRBD1. The CDR3 is made up of 16 amino acids. Losses at the gene ends were 5 bases for V and 0 bases for J; bases not matched to a gene: 7. The germline CDR1 and CDR2 sequences are SEHNR and FQNEAQ (reference sequence). The CDR3 here is CASSRVQGSSYNEQFF. CDR3 coding DNA: TGTGCCAGCAGCCGCGTACAGGGGTCCTCCTACAATGAGCAGTTCTTC. Full variable domain (remainder filled in from reference TRBV7-9 and TRBJ2-1): DTGVSQNPRHKITKRGQNVTFRCDPISEHNRLYWYRQTLGQGPEFLTYFQNEAQLEKSRLLSDRFSAERPKGSFSTLEIQRTEQGDSAMYLCASSRVQGSSYNEQFFGPGTRLTVL.

The sample holds many counts of this clonotype. The chain employs TRBV28 and TRBJ2-7, with D perhaps matching TRBD2 (6 bases). V gave up 9 bases and J gave up 5 bases, with 17 bases separating them. Germline V gene lookup returns CDR1 MDHEN and CDR2 SYDVKM. CDR3 length: 13 residues. CDR3 sequence (DNA): TGTGCCAGTTCAGGCCCCCGCGGGGACGAGCAGTACTTC. Translating it yields CASSGPRGDEQYF.

There are a few counts of this clonotype. The rearrangement joins TRBV30 to TRBJ2-3; D unclear. V lost 1 base to trimming and J lost 6 bases, with 5 bases between them. This CDR3 is 11 amino acids long. Germline CDR1 reads GTSNPN; CDR2 reads SVGIG (reference sequence). The CDR3 region is CAWSAVDTQYF. Here the CDR3 DNA reads TGTGCCTGGAGTGCGGTGGATACGCAGTATTTT.

This clonotype came up many times. V is TRBV30 and J is TRBJ1-5; D is uncertain. Looked up from germline, CDR1 is GTSNPN and CDR2 is SVGIG (reference sequence). V was cut by 1 base and J by 0 bases, with 4 bases left in between. The CDR3 runs to 13 residues. The CDR3 protein is CAWSANSNQPQHF. The CDR3 DNA is TGTGCCTGGAGTGCCAATAGCAATCAGCCCCAGCATTTT.